The rows below give T cell receptor beta chains drawn from one sample of a study of cytomegalovirus exposure and HLA in healthy donors. Measured with immunoSEQ multiplex PCR; TCRdb has only the in-frame clones, and not every one. The table has 150,000 or so clones, approximately 91% seen once. Sequenced sample: PBMCs. The source is a woman aged 18 to 35 in good health and CMV-seropositive. Each CDR3 is given with its conserved first and last residue. D genes are given only for firm matches. Clone size, where shown, is once, few, many, or a class for clones that have expanded.

j_call d_call clone_size v_call cdr3_aa cdr3_nt
TRBJ2-2 NA once TRBV5-1 CASSLVLATGELFF TGCGCCAGCAGCTTGGTTCTGGCCACCGGGGAGCTGTTTTTT
TRBJ2-3 TRBD2 NA TRBV6-1 CASSGLAGVSSTDTQYF TGTGCCAGCAGTGGACTAGCGGGAGTTTCTAGCACAGATACGCAGTATTTT
TRBJ2-7 TRBD2 NA TRBV2 CASSEGLAGVYEQYF TGTGCCAGCAGTGAAGGACTAGCGGGAGTTTACGAGCAGTACTTC
TRBJ1-1 TRBD1 NA TRBV5-1 CASSQFGDRGRYTEAFF TGCGCCAGCAGCCAGTTTGGGGACAGGGGACGTTACACTGAAGCTTTCTTT
TRBJ2-2 TRBD2 NA TRBV15 CATSNRDRVRLAGGTGELFF TGTGCCACCAGCAACCGGGACAGGGTCCGACTAGCGGGAGGCACCGGGGAGCTGTTTTTT
TRBJ2-7 TRBD2 NA TRBV28 CASRKRLAIYEQYF TGTGCCAGCAGAAAAAGACTAGCTATCTACGAGCAGTACTTC
TRBJ2-7 TRBD1 NA TRBV11-3 CASSLVLLGQGDEQYF TGTGCCAGCAGCTTAGTATTACTCGGACAGGGAGACGAGCAGTACTTC
TRBJ2-7 NA NA TRBV4-2 CASSQDGEYEQYF TGTGCCAGCAGCCAAGATGGGGAGTACGAGCAGTACTTC
TRBJ1-1 NA NA TRBV9 CASSERQAGAEAFF TGTGCCAGCAGCGAGAGACAGGCCGGGGCTGAAGCTTTCTTT
TRBJ2-7 TRBD2 NA TRBV11-1 CASSLVGTSSPYEQYF TGTGCCAGCAGCTTAGTGGGGACTAGTAGTCCCTACGAGCAGTACTTC
TRBJ1-1 NA NA TRBV5-1 CASSLIGETEAFF TGCGCCAGCAGCTTGATCGGGGAAACTGAAGCTTTCTTT
TRBJ2-7 NA NA TRBV19 CASSPSYEQYF TGTGCCAGTAGTCCTAGCTACGAGCAGTACTTC
TRBJ2-1 TRBD2 NA TRBV29-1 CSATSGTYNEQFF TGCAGCGCTACTAGCGGGACCTACAATGAGCAGTTCTTC
TRBJ1-3 NA NA TRBV7-2 CASSSGTFGNTIYF TGTGCCAGCAGTTCCGGGACATTCGGAAACACCATATATTTT
TRBJ2-7 NA NA TRBV5-8 CASSLQGFEQYF TGTGCCAGCAGCTTACAGGGCTTCGAGCAGTACTTC
TRBJ1-3 NA NA TRBV30 CAWSVKARGNTIYF TGTGCCTGGAGTGTAAAGGCCCGAGGGAACACCATATATTTT
TRBJ1-1 NA NA TRBV21-1 CASRGRDFPTEAFF TGTGCCAGCAGAGGACGGGATTTCCCCACTGAAGCTTTCTTT
TRBJ2-1 NA NA TRBV30 CAWSPWANEQFF TGTGCCTGGAGTCCTTGGGCCAATGAGCAGTTCTTC
TRBJ1-2 NA NA TRBV29-1 CSLGGETGYTF TGCAGCCTAGGGGGGGAGACTGGCTACACCTTC
TRBJ1-5 NA NA TRBV4-1 CASSQTDNSNQPQHF TGCGCCAGCAGCCAAACGGACAATAGCAATCAGCCCCAGCATTTT
TRBJ2-2 TRBD1 NA TRBV18 CASSFKPGQGSTGELFF TGTGCCAGCTCATTTAAACCGGGACAGGGCAGTACCGGGGAGCTGTTTTTT
TRBJ1-4 TRBD1 NA TRBV15 CATSRERDSRNEKLFF TGTGCCACCAGCAGAGAAAGGGACAGTCGTAATGAAAAACTGTTTTTT
TRBJ2-1 NA NA TRBV7-2 CASSLLDINEQFF TGTGCCAGCAGCTTACTAGATATCAATGAGCAGTTCTTC
TRBJ2-6 NA NA TRBV5-1 CASSLQLAIAYSGANVLTF TGCGCCAGCAGCCTGCAGCTAGCGATTGCGTATTCTGGGGCCAACGTCCTGACTTTC
TRBJ1-1 TRBD1 NA TRBV5-4 CASSPGQGTTEAFF TGTGCCAGCAGCCCGGGACAGGGAACGACTGAAGCTTTCTTT
TRBJ2-1 NA once TRBV21-1 CASSARGLAGTYNEQFF TGTGCCAGCAGCGCCAGAGGACTAGCGGGGACCTACAATGAGCAGTTCTTC
TRBJ2-3 TRBD2 NA TRBV14 CASSQDATSGRAYSTDTQYF TGTGCCAGCAGCCAAGATGCGACTAGCGGGAGGGCTTATAGCACAGATACGCAGTATTTT
TRBJ2-3 NA once TRBV11-1 CASSWLRGAAGPTDTQYF TGTGCCAGCAGCTGGCTACGGGGGGCTGCGGGACCCACAGATACGCAGTATTTT
TRBJ1-1 NA NA TRBV5-4 CASSFELNPNTEAFF TGTGCCAGCAGCTTCGAACTTAACCCGAACACTGAAGCTTTCTTT
TRBJ2-7 TRBD2 NA TRBV11-3 CASSPEGLAGGEQYF TGTGCCAGCAGCCCCGAGGGACTAGCGGGAGGGGAGCAGTACTTC
TRBJ2-3 TRBD2 few TRBV30 CAWSPGGPGDTQYF TGTGCCTGGTCGCCGGGAGGGCCCGGAGATACGCAGTATTTT
TRBJ2-7 TRBD2 once TRBV7-9 CASSLDAGGQGGTEQYF TGTGCCAGCAGCTTAGATGCGGGAGGGCAGGGAGGGACAGAGCAGTACTTC
TRBJ1-5 NA few TRBV18 CASSPPFGEMGNQPQHF TGTGCCAGCTCACCACCTTTCGGGGAAATGGGCAATCAGCCCCAGCATTTT
TRBJ2-5 TRBD1 NA TRBV25-1 CASSDRKQTGGVEETQYF TGTGCCAGCAGTGACCGAAAACAAACAGGGGGTGTAGAAGAGACCCAGTACTTC
TRBJ2-2 NA many TRBV7-9 CAFPGVGTGELFF TGTGCCTTCCCGGGTGTAGGCACCGGGGAGCTGTTTTTT
TRBJ2-1 TRBD1 NA TRBV7-7 CASSPDRDNEQFF TGTGCCAGCAGCCCAGACAGGGACAATGAGCAGTTCTTC
TRBJ2-3 NA NA TRBV5-1 CASSPLTGELDTQYF TGCGCCAGCAGCCCTCTAACGGGAGAGTTAGATACGCAGTATTTT
TRBJ1-1 NA NA TRBV6-5 CASSLKGGTEAFF TGTGCCAGCAGTCTGAAAGGGGGCACTGAAGCTTTCTTT
TRBJ1-1 TRBD1 NA TRBV28 CASRPTGMNTEAFF TGTGCCAGCAGACCGACAGGGATGAACACTGAAGCTTTCTTT
TRBJ2-1 TRBD1 NA TRBV4-3 CASSQGQGSPFYNEQFF TGCGCCAGCAGCCAAGGACAGGGGAGCCCTTTTTACAATGAGCAGTTCTTC
TRBJ2-7 TRBD2 once TRBV30 CAWTTSGRDEQYF TGTGCCTGGACTACTAGCGGGAGAGACGAGCAGTACTTC
TRBJ1-2 TRBD1 NA TRBV6-1 CASSEPGQGMVYGYTF TGTGCCAGCAGTGAACCCGGACAGGGGATGGTGTATGGCTACACCTTC
TRBJ2-7 NA NA TRBV9 CASSVAPDSYEQYF TGTGCCAGCAGCGTAGCTCCGGACAGCTACGAGCAGTACTTC
TRBJ1-5 NA once TRBV5-8 CASSLEERNQPQHF TGTGCCAGCAGCTTGGAAGAGCGCAATCAGCCCCAGCATTTT
TRBJ1-5 TRBD1 NA TRBV6-1 CASSANRGAGNQPQHF TGTGCCAGCAGTGCTAACAGGGGTGCCGGCAATCAGCCCCAGCATTTT
TRBJ2-3 TRBD2 NA TRBV28 CASSLIAGVADTQYF TGTGCCAGCAGTTTAATAGCGGGAGTGGCAGATACGCAGTATTTT